The entry below describes one T cell receptor (beta chain). Its antigen is undetermined. Germline V gives CDR1 SGHVS, CDR2 FNYEAQ. CDR3 length equals 17 residues. J was trimmed by 0 bases and V by 1 base; bases with no gene match: 4. Bone marrow was sampled from every patient at the time of active disease. The data were taken from a study of read filtering for tumor transcriptome and immune sequencing. Overall study context: Per sample, TCR-region reads ranged about 3.5 to 11 million by IR-seq, roughly 85 to 1,300 by RNA-seq.

Molecular barcoded adaptors covering alpha/delta and beta/gamma chains were used on approximately 400 ng RNA. TCRdb processed the reads anew with MiXCR; each CDR3 protein has one entry. There are under 150,000 distinct CDR3 sequences in the sample; about 12% occur only once, and approximately 8% lies in the top ten. Study-wide results and limits: In IR-seq, single-read clonotypes were around 85% of clonotypes but roughly 3.5% of reads.

The material sequenced was a population of CD138-negative cells sorted from bone marrow. This sequence joins TRBV7-6 and TRBJ2-3, with TRBD2 matching over 10 bases. The sequence came from a donor at least 40 years old with multiple myeloma. CDR3 sequence: CASSLVATSGSTDTQYF. The CDR3 DNA follows: TGTGCCAGCAGCTTAGTGGCGACTAGCGGGAGCACAGATACGCAGTATTTT.